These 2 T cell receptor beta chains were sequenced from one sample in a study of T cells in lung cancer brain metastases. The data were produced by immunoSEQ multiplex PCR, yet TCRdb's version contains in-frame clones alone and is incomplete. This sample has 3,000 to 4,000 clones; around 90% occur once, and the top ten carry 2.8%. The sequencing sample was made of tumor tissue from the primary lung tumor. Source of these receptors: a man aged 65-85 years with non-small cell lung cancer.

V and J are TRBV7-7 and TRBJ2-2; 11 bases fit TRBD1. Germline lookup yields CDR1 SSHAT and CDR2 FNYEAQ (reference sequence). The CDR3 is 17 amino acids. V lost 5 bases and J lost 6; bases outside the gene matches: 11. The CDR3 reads CASSPFGDRGFPGELFF. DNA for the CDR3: TGTGCCAGCAGCCCCTTCGGGGACAGGGGGTTTCCCGGGGAGCTGTTTTTT. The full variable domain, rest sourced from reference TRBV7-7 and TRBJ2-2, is GAGVSQSPRYKVTKRGQDVTLRCDPISSHATLYWYQQALGQGPEFLTYFNYEAQPDKSGLPSDRFSAERPEGSISTLTIQRTEQRDSAMYRCASSPFGDRGFPGELFFGEGSRLTVL.

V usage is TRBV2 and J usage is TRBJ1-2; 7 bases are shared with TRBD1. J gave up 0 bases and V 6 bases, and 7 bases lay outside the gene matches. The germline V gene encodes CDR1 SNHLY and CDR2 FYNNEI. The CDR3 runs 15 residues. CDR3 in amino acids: CASRDRTGTNYGYTF. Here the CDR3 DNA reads TGTGCCAGCAGGGACCGGACAGGTACTAACTATGGCTACACCTTC. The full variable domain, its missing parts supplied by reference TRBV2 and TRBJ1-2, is EPEVTQTPSHQVTQMGQEVILRCVPISNHLYFYWYRQILGQKVEFLVSFYNNEISEKSEIFDDQFSVERPDGSNFTLKIRSTKLEDSAMYFCASRDRTGTNYGYTFGSGTRLTVV.